The clone carrying this T cell receptor beta chain has a handful of counts. TCRdb used MiXCR to reprocess the 5' RACE reads, holding one entry per CDR3 protein. The data show approximately 210,000 distinct CDR3 sequences, with around a tenth seen just once and just over 5% held by the top ten. The entry originates in a study of identical twins. The V and J ends lost 5 bases and 0 bases, in that order; junction bases with no gene match: 10. This CDR3 comprises 18 residues. The TCR originated in a woman aged 18-30 years in good health. Specimen: memory (CD45RO+) T cells sorted from blood. The chain recombines TRBV12-3 or TRBV12-4 with TRBJ1-6; 7 bases agree with TRBD1. Here the CDR3 reads CASSLRQGPSSYNSPLHF. CDR3 nucleotides: TGTGCCAGCAGTCTCCGACAGGGACCTAGCTCCTATAATTCACCCCTCCACTTT.